This T cell receptor (beta chain) was documented in a study of blood T cell repertoires in COVID-19. As processed by the authors: Researchers report that nucleated cell counts were estimated from reference gene primer amplification. TCRdb's copy holds only in-frame clones and misses some; the assay was immunoSEQ multiplex PCR. The DNA was the basis for D and trimming; V, J and clone size are from that table. The sample includes about 100,000 clones, about 90% of them seen just once. This CDR3 has 18 residues. With 0 bases removed from V and 2 bases from J, the gap between germline ends came to 18 bases. Germline lookup yields CDR1 SGDLS and CDR2 YYNGEE.

The source material was peripheral blood. The rearrangement uses TRBV9 and TRBJ1-3, with D maybe TRBD1 (5 bases). This receptor was identified in a man between 45 and 60 years old with acute or convalescent COVID-19. Here the CDR3 reads CASSVVGMGHLTGNTIYF. The CDR3 DNA reads as TGTGCCAGCAGCGTAGTTGGTATGGGGCACCTCACTGGAAACACCATATATTTT.